One sample yielded the 4 T cell receptor beta chains listed below, sequenced in a study of T-cell memory formation after mild COVID-19. Using its own MiXCR run on the 5' RACE reads, TCRdb lists one record per CDR3 protein. The sample carries about 240,000 distinct CDR3 sequences, 8% to 9.5% recorded once. Source material: PBMCs or a T cell subset sorted from them (not recorded which). These receptors were taken from a man between 18 and 29 years old who had mild COVID-19 (a few samples of this study predate the infection). Cell type and time point are not known.

The CDR3 DNA reads as TGTGCCAGCAGCTTAGTACGGGCTGATACGCAGTATTTT. This codes for CASSLVRADTQYF. The chain uses TRBV7-6 and TRBJ2-3; D remains ambiguous. The CDR3 spans 13 residues. The V and J ends lost 1 base and 6 bases respectively, with 8 bases between them. Germline CDR1 and CDR2: SGHVS and FNYEAQ.

This clonotype turned up a few times. The chain carries TRBV7-2 and TRBJ2-5, with 7 bases aligning to TRBD2. V shed 5 bases and J 2 bases; nucleotides not matched to a gene: 11. CDR3 length: 16 amino acids. Germline V gene data show CDR1 as SGHTA and CDR2 as FQGNSA. CDR3 residues: CASSLHIGGVQETQYF. In nucleotides, the CDR3 is TGTGCCAGCAGCCTTCATATTGGGGGGGTGCAAGAGACCCAGTACTTC.

J is TRBJ2-3 and V is TRBV4-3; a possible D gene is TRBD2 (5 bases). Trimming took 4 bases from V and 2 from J, leaving 10 bases between them. CDR3 size: 14 residues. Germline CDR1 is LGHNA and CDR2 is YSLEER. The CDR3 is CASSLEGNTDTQYF. CDR3 bases: TGCGCCAGCAGCCTTGAGGGCAACACAGATACGCAGTATTTT.

This clonotype turned up a few times. The V gene is TRBV5-1, the J gene TRBJ2-3, with D perhaps matching TRBD1 or TRBD2 (6 bases each). The CDR3 has 15 amino acids. CDR1 is SGHRS and CDR2 is YFSETQ in the germline V gene. Deletions cut 4 bases from V and 3 bases from J, with 15 bases between. The DNA for the CDR3 is TGCGCCAGCAGCCCGGGGGCCATGGCGACAGATACGCAGTATTTT. Protein: CASSPGAMATDTQYF. Variable domain in full (rest from reference TRBV5-1 and TRBJ2-3): KAGVTQTPRYLIKTRGQQVTLSCSPISGHRSVSWYQQTPGQGLQFLFEYFSETQRNKGNFPGRFSGRQFSNSRSEMNVSTLELGDSALYLCASSPGAMATDTQYFGPGTRLTVL.